Listed here are 25 T cell receptor beta chains from one sample, sequenced in a study of blood T cell repertoires in COVID-19. Profiling relied on immunoSEQ multiplex PCR, and the TCRdb table lists in-frame clones only, not all of them. The data contain tens of thousands of clones, roughly 83% of them singletons. Sequences were obtained from peripheral blood. These receptors all come from a human donor in a cohort sampled during active COVID-19.

The rearrangement uses TRBV6-2 or TRBV6-3 and TRBJ1-6; TRBD1 is a possible D gene (6 bases). The CDR3 sequence is 18 residues long. Trimming removed 6 bases at V and 0 bases at J, with 18 bases between. Germline V gene lookup returns CDR1 MNHEY and CDR2 SVGEGT. The CDR3 loop reads CASSHQTGRGSYNSPLHF. The CDR3 DNA is TGTGCCAGCAGCCACCAGACGGGCAGGGGCTCCTATAATTCACCCCTCCACTTT.

The chain combines TRBV10-3 with TRBJ1-4, with TRBD1 matching over 7 bases. The CDR3 contains 16 residues. Germline lookup yields CDR1 ENHRY and CDR2 SYGVKD. After removal of 0 bases from V and 3 bases from J, the junction contained 4 bases not matched to a gene. DNA of the CDR3: TGTGCCATCAGTGAGTCGGGCAGGGGGGCTAATGAAAAACTGTTTTTT. Amino acid sequence: CAISESGRGANEKLFF.

This chain's CDR3 is CASSPRGEQYF. The DNA of the CDR3 is TGTGCCAGCAGTCCTAGAGGTGAGCAGTACTTC. V is TRBV2 and J is TRBJ2-7; D uncertain. CDR1 is SNHLY, CDR2 FYNNEI, per germline. Trimming removed 5 bases at V and 7 bases at J, with 9 bases between. This CDR3 has 11 residues.

The chain couples TRBV9 to TRBJ2-7; 12 nucleotides agree with TRBD1. With V trimmed by 6 bases and J by 5 bases, 12 bases remained unmatched. The CDR3 is 16 amino acids. Per the germline V gene, CDR1 is SGDLS and CDR2 is YYNGEE. The CDR3 nucleotides read TGTGCCAGCACCCCCCGAGGGGACAGGGGGCGGGACGAGCAGTACTTC. Translation: CASTPRGDRGRDEQYF.

The chain is built from TRBV5-1 and TRBJ1-5, with a weak D call TRBD1 (5 bases). Germline-derived CDR1 and CDR2 are SGHRS and YFSETQ. Trimming removed 4 bases from V and 2 bases from J, with 13 bases in between. The CDR3 runs to 15 residues. Here the CDR3 DNA reads TGCGCCAGCAGCCTGGAAGGGGTCGGCAATCAGCCCCAGCATTTT. This sequence encodes CASSLEGVGNQPQHF.

The chain carries TRBV5-1 and TRBJ2-2; 7 bases line up with TRBD1. J gave up 4 bases and V 0 bases, and 6 bases lay outside the gene matches. Germline assignment: CDR1 SGHRS and CDR2 YFSETQ. The CDR3 length is 16 residues. CDR3 loop: CASSLGTGGLTGELFF. In DNA form, the CDR3 reads TGCGCCAGCAGCTTGGGGACAGGCGGCCTCACCGGGGAGCTGTTTTTT.

CDR3 in amino acids: CASRPTGMYYGYTF. The CDR3 DNA reads as TGTGCCAGCAGGCCGACAGGAATGTACTATGGCTACACCTTC. V and J are TRBV6-5 and TRBJ1-2; D is perhaps TRBD1 (6 bases). Germline V gene data show CDR1 as MNHEY and CDR2 as SVGAGI. Trimming took 6 bases from V and 3 from J, leaving 14 bases between them. The CDR3 runs to 14 residues.

About this clone itself: Its ends do not fully match the called genes, so a read error is possible. The chain's CDR3 is CASSFKNTQYF. The CDR3 nucleotides are TGTGCCAGCAGCTTTAAAAACACTCAGTACTTC. V and J are TRBV5-6 and TRBJ2-4; D is uncertain. The CDR3 loop spans 11 amino acids. Germline V gene data show CDR1 as SGHDT and CDR2 as YYEEEE.

V usage is TRBV6-2 or TRBV6-3 and J usage is TRBJ1-6; 8 bases fit TRBD1. Germline CDR1 MNHEY, CDR2 SVGEGT. The CDR3 extends over 19 amino acids. V was clipped by 2 bases and J by 0 bases; unmatched bases: 9. The CDR3 loop is CASSYPGDRMSSYNSPLHF. The CDR3 DNA reads TGTGCCAGCAGTTACCCTGGGGACAGGATGAGCTCCTATAATTCACCCCTCCACTTT.

This clone was seen more than once but under ten times. This chain uses TRBV6-1 with TRBJ1-3; 7 bases line up with TRBD1. Looked up from germline, CDR1 is MNHNS and CDR2 is SASEGT. The junction had 8 bases not matched to a gene; V was cut back by 6 bases and J by 0 bases. CDR3 length: 16 residues. CDR3 nucleotide sequence: TGTGCCAGCAGAGAACAGGGGTTCAGCTCTGGAAACACCATATATTTT. It codes for CASREQGFSSGNTIYF.

The chain combines TRBV3-1 (or the pseudogene TRBV3-2) with TRBJ1-1; tentative D call: TRBD1 (6 bases). This CDR3 has 13 amino acids. V dropped 2 bases and J dropped 5 bases, with 9 bases sitting between them. Germline V lookup: CDR1 LGHDT, CDR2 YNNKEL (reference sequence). The CDR3: CASSQLRGTEAFF. CDR3 DNA: TGTGCCAGCAGCCAATTAAGGGGGACTGAAGCTTTCTTT.

The V and J genes are TRBV7-9 and TRBJ2-1; possibly TRBD1 for D (6 bases). V was pared by 2 bases and J by 0 bases, with 11 bases between. Germline loops: CDR1 SEHNR, CDR2 FQNEAQ (reference sequence). This CDR3 has 16 residues. CDR3 in DNA: TGTGCCAGCAGCTTAATCCAGGGGTCCTCCTACAATGAGCAGTTCTTC. Amino acids: CASSLIQGSSYNEQFF.

This rearrangement joins TRBV7-9 to TRBJ1-5; D call uncertain. The V end lost 0 bases, the J end lost 6 bases, and 9 bases lay between the germline ends. Germline V gives CDR1 SEHNR, CDR2 FQNEAQ (reference sequence). The CDR3 contains 14 residues. The CDR3, as DNA: TGTGCCAGCAGCTTAGCTGGGGAGGCTCAGCCCCAGCATTTT. As protein: CASSLAGEAQPQHF.

The J gene is TRBJ2-5, the V gene TRBV14, with 11 nucleotides matching TRBD2. This CDR3 is built from 14 residues. The trim removed 4 bases at V and 2 bases at J, leaving 0 bases unmatched. The germline V gene encodes CDR1 SGHDN and CDR2 FVKESK. The CDR3 sequence: CASSRTSGQETQYF. For the CDR3, the DNA is TGTGCCAGCAGCCGGACTAGCGGGCAAGAGACCCAGTACTTC.

This clone was counted once. The chain carries TRBV5-4 and TRBJ1-1; the D is unclear. The V gene's germline CDR1 is SGHNT and CDR2 YYREEE (reference sequence). The V end lost 9 bases, the J end lost 5 bases, and 11 bases lay between the germline ends. The CDR3 consists of 11 residues. The CDR3 is CATSSPTEAFF. Here the CDR3 DNA reads TGTGCCACCTCCTCTCCGACTGAAGCTTTCTTT.

The chain employs TRBV11-2 and TRBJ2-2; the match to TRBD2 covers 7 bases. Germline loops: CDR1 SGHAT, CDR2 FQNNGV. The CDR3 runs 18 residues. V lost 6 bases to trimming and J lost 2 bases; unmatched junction nucleotides: 15. The CDR3 DNA reads as TGTGCCAGCAGTACTATCGGGGGGTATAGCCTTAACACCGGGGAGCTGTTTTTT. Its protein is CASSTIGGYSLNTGELFF.

There are a few counts of this clone. The chain is built from TRBV19 and TRBJ2-2, with 7 bases fitting TRBD2. The CDR3 contains 17 residues. Trimming took 3 bases from V and 2 from J; bases not matched to a gene: 9. The germline CDR1 and CDR2 sequences are LNHDA and SQIVND (reference sequence). CDR3 nucleotide sequence: TGTGCCAGTAGTATTTTGGCTCTAGCGGAAAACACCGGGGAGCTGTTTTTT. It specifies CASSILALAENTGELFF.

V is TRBV27 and J is TRBJ2-7; 8 bases align to TRBD2. The trim removed 5 bases at V and 3 bases at J, leaving 9 bases unmatched. In germline, CDR1 is MNHEY, CDR2 SMNVEV (reference sequence). CDR3 length: 15 amino acids. The chain's CDR3 is CASSRRPGLGYEQYF. The CDR3 bases are TGTGCCAGCAGTCGGAGGCCGGGACTAGGCTACGAGCAGTACTTC.

V usage is TRBV5-4 and J usage is TRBJ2-3, with TRBD2 as a possible D gene (5 bases). This CDR3 spans 15 amino acids. Deletions cut 1 base from V and 1 base from J, with 10 bases between. Germline CDR1 SGHNT, CDR2 YYREEE (reference sequence). The CDR3 reads CASSLISVRTDTQYF. CDR3 coding DNA: TGTGCCAGCAGCTTGATTAGCGTCCGCACAGATACGCAGTATTTT.

The V call is TRBV5-4, the J call TRBJ2-7; 8 bases map to TRBD1. The CDR3 is made up of 13 amino acids. The germline V gene has CDR1 SGHNT and CDR2 YYREEE (reference sequence). Trimming took 2 bases from V and 5 from J; bases not matched to a gene: 3. The CDR3: CASSFGQGDEQYF. CDR3 nucleotides: TGTGCCAGCAGCTTTGGACAGGGAGACGAGCAGTACTTC. The whole variable domain, filled in from reference TRBV5-4 and TRBJ2-7, reads ETGVTQSPTHLIKTRGQQVTLRCSSQSGHNTVSWYQQALGQGPQFIFQYYREEENGRGNFPPRFSGLQFPNYSSELNVNALELDDSALYLCASSFGQGDEQYFGPGTRLTVT.

This clone turned up a few times. CDR3 nucleotide sequence: TGTGCCAGCAGCCCCACAGGGGGGGCCTACGAGCAGTACTTC. Protein product: CASSPTGGAYEQYF. The chain carries TRBV7-9 and TRBJ2-7; D might be TRBD1 (8 bases). V lost 5 bases and J lost 2, with 13 bases in between. The length of the CDR3 is 14 residues. The germline V gene encodes CDR1 SEHNR and CDR2 FQNEAQ (reference sequence).

The chain uses TRBV5-5 and TRBJ2-3, with D perhaps TRBD2 (7 bases). Germline V CDR1 and CDR2: SGHKS, YYEKEE (reference sequence). The CDR3 covers 18 residues. Deletions cut 0 bases from V and 2 bases from J, with 19 bases between. The CDR3 loop reads CASSLARRGASVTDTQYF. CDR3 sequence (DNA): TGTGCCAGCAGCTTGGCCCGCCGGGGGGCGTCAGTCACAGATACGCAGTATTTT.

V and J are TRBV7-2 and TRBJ2-1; 7 positions match TRBD1. There are 15 residues in the CDR3. The trim removed 5 bases at V and 4 bases at J, leaving 8 bases unmatched. Germline CDR1 and CDR2: SGHTA and FQGNSA. The CDR3 region is CASSGAGTAYNEQFF. CDR3 nucleotides: TGTGCCAGCAGCGGAGCCGGGACAGCTTACAATGAGCAGTTCTTC.

J is TRBJ2-7 and V is TRBV25-1; 11 nucleotides match TRBD1. Germline V gives CDR1 MGHDK, CDR2 SYGVNS. V dropped 7 bases and J dropped 3; count of bases not matched to a gene: 2. The CDR3 runs 13 residues. The CDR3 sequence: CASTGTGGYEQYF. DNA of the CDR3: TGTGCCAGCACTGGGACAGGGGGCTACGAGCAGTACTTC.

This chain connects TRBV29-1 to TRBJ2-5, with 9 bases aligning to TRBD1. The V gene end was trimmed by 6 bases and the J gene end by 1 base; junction bases not matched to a gene: 3. CDR3 length equals 13 residues. Germline loops: CDR1 SQVTM, CDR2 ANQGSEA. CDR3 bases: TGCAGCGTCGGGACAGGGCGCCAAGAGACCCAGTACTTC. Its translation is CSVGTGRQETQYF.